Below are 3 T cell receptor beta chains sequenced from a single sample in a study of response to subunit inactivated influenza vaccine. TCRdb re-called the RT-PCR reads through MiXCR, storing one row per CDR3 protein. Of 540,000 or so distinct CDR3 sequences listed, about an eighth were seen once; the top ten hold roughly 14%. This specimen consisted of PBMCs from blood, obtained 45 days after vaccination. Receptors were obtained from a man aged 50 to 59 who received an inactivated influenza vaccine.

The chain couples TRBV28 to TRBJ2-2; weak D call: TRBD2 (6 bases). Germline V CDR1 and CDR2: MDHEN, SYDVKM. The CDR3 has 14 residues. V dropped 10 bases and J dropped 1 base, with 13 bases sitting between them. The CDR3 sequence is CATFGGMNTGELFF. As DNA, the CDR3 is TGTGCCACCTTCGGCGGGATGAACACCGGGGAGCTGTTTTTT.

In this sample, this clonotype turned up a few times. This chain connects TRBV5-6 to TRBJ2-7; 8 positions match TRBD1. J was trimmed by 2 bases and V by 0 bases; bases with no gene match: 13. The V gene's germline CDR1 is SGHDT and CDR2 YYEEEE. This CDR3 is built from 18 residues. The CDR3 sequence: CASSLADFRGLLTYEQYF. As DNA, the CDR3 is TGTGCCAGCAGCTTGGCCGACTTCAGGGGGCTGCTCACCTACGAGCAGTACTTC.

This clonotype was observed a handful of times. V gene TRBV3-1 combines with J gene TRBJ1-6; 10 bases match TRBD1. This CDR3 region has 15 residues. Looked up from germline, CDR1 is LGHDT and CDR2 is YNNKEL (reference sequence). With V trimmed by 1 base and J by 10 bases, 4 bases remained unmatched. The DNA for the CDR3 is TGTGCCAGCAGCCAAGGACAGGGGGCCTTCTCACCCCTCCACTTT. It codes for CASSQGQGAFSPLHF.